Listed here are 15 T cell receptor beta chains from one sample, sequenced in a study of blood T cell repertoires in COVID-19. TCRdb's table, derived via immunoSEQ multiplex PCR, lists solely in-frame clones and lacks some. This sample has fewer than 400,000 clones, with about 92% found just once. Source material: PBMCs or T cells enriched from blood (not recorded which). The source is a woman between 25 and 40 years old who had recovered from COVID-19.

DNA of the CDR3: TGCGCCAGCAGCCAAGTTGGCCTAGATACGCAGTATTTT. It yields the protein CASSQVGLDTQYF. V gene TRBV4-3 combines with J gene TRBJ2-3; unclear D gene. The CDR3 has 13 residues. Trimming cost V 1 base and J 5 bases, with 7 bases left between them. Germline-derived CDR1 and CDR2 are LGHNA and YSLEER.

This chain links TRBV27 with TRBJ1-6, with 8 bases aligning to TRBD1. Germline CDR1 MNHEY, CDR2 SMNVEV (reference sequence). The CDR3 sequence is 14 residues long. V trimming: 10 bases; J trimming: 4 bases; junction bases outside the gene matches: 6. The CDR3 DNA reads as TGTGCCACGCAGGGGGCGCTTTATAATTCACCCCTCCACTTT. Its protein is CATQGALYNSPLHF.

This clone was observed a single time. The V and J genes are TRBV19 and TRBJ2-7, with 7 bases aligning to TRBD1. CDR3 size: 13 residues. Per germline, CDR1 LNHDA and CDR2 SQIVND (reference sequence). With V trimmed by 5 bases and J by 5 bases, 6 bases remained unmatched. The DNA of the CDR3 is TGTGCCAGTAGTCCCGGGACAGTGGACGAGCAGTACTTC. Translated, it gives CASSPGTVDEQYF. The variable domain in full, with the rest retrieved from reference TRBV19 and TRBJ2-7, is DGGITQSPKYLFRKEGQNVTLSCEQNLNHDAMYWYRQDPGQGLRLIYYSQIVNDFQKGDIAEGYSVSREKKESFPLTVTSAQKNPTAFYLCASSPGTVDEQYFGPGTRLTVT.

V gene TRBV28 combines with J gene TRBJ1-1, with D unresolved. CDR1 MDHEN and CDR2 SYDVKM come from the germline V gene. Trimming cost V 1 base and J 1 base, with 4 bases left between them. This CDR3 has 13 residues. The CDR3 nucleotides are TGTGCCAGCAGTTTATTATCGAACACTGAAGCTTTCTTT. It is translated as CASSLLSNTEAFF.

The chain carries TRBV7-2 and TRBJ2-2; 10 nucleotides agree with TRBD2. Germline lookup yields CDR1 SGHTA and CDR2 FQGNSA. The CDR3 spans 16 residues. The J segment lost 7 bases and the V segment lost 4 bases, leaving 9 bases of the junction unmatched. Here the CDR3 reads CASSSSSGSTVGELFF. The CDR3 DNA reads as TGTGCCAGCAGCTCCTCTAGCGGGAGTACGGTCGGGGAGCTGTTTTTT.

Here the CDR3 DNA reads TGCGCCAGCAGCCAACTGACTAGCGGGATGAGCTCCTACAATGAGCAGTTCTTC. Translating gives CASSQLTSGMSSYNEQFF. The chain combines TRBV4-1 with TRBJ2-1, with 11 bases fitting TRBD2. Losses at the gene ends were 2 bases for V and 0 bases for J; bases not matched to a gene: 6. The CDR3 is 18 residues long. CDR1 is MGHRA and CDR2 is YSYEKL in the germline V gene.

The V gene is TRBV18, the J gene TRBJ1-6; 8 positions agree with TRBD1. Germline V lookup: CDR1 KGHSH, CDR2 LQKENI. V lost 7 bases and J lost 10; bases outside the gene matches: 6. CDR3 length: 13 amino acids. The CDR3: CASYAGTGSPLHF. The DNA for the CDR3 is TGTGCCAGCTACGCAGGGACAGGCTCACCCCTCCACTTT.

The chain is built from TRBV10-3 and TRBJ1-3; 9 nucleotides agree with TRBD1. Germline values: CDR1 ENHRY, CDR2 SYGVKD. This CDR3 has 15 residues. With V trimmed by 2 bases and J by 1 base, 0 bases remained unmatched. Here the CDR3 reads CAISEGTGSGNTIYF. Here the CDR3 DNA reads TGTGCCATCAGTGAGGGGACAGGGTCTGGAAACACCATATATTTT.

The chain combines TRBV28 with TRBJ1-1; 9 bases line up with TRBD1. In germline, CDR1 is MDHEN, CDR2 SYDVKM. V dropped 6 bases and J dropped 10; count of bases not matched to a gene: 12. The CDR3 length is 14 residues. CDR3 region: CASSSGTGPARAFF. The CDR3 DNA reads TGTGCCAGCAGCTCTGGGACAGGGCCTGCCAGAGCTTTCTTT. Supplemented by reference TRBV28 and TRBJ1-1, the full variable domain reads DVKVTQSSRYLVKRTGEKVFLECVQDMDHENMFWYRQDPGLGLRLIYFSYDVKMKEKGDIPEGYSVSREKKERFSLILESASTNQTSMYLCASSSGTGPARAFFGQGTRLTVV.

This sequence joins TRBV28 and TRBJ1-1; the D is unclear. Germline-derived CDR1 and CDR2 are MDHEN and SYDVKM. This CDR3 region has 14 residues. V was shortened by 5 bases and J by 0 bases, with 10 bases between the two germline ends. The DNA for the CDR3 is TGTGCCAGCAGTATACAGAGTTTGAACACTGAAGCTTTCTTT. As protein: CASSIQSLNTEAFF.

This chain joins TRBV4-3 and TRBJ1-2, with 10 bases matching TRBD1. Germline CDR1 and CDR2: LGHNA and YSLEER. V was clipped by 0 bases and J by 4 bases; unmatched bases: 5. The CDR3 runs 16 residues. CDR3 in amino acids: CASSQESTGGIYGYTF. CDR3 nucleotide sequence: TGCGCCAGCAGCCAAGAGTCGACAGGGGGCATCTATGGCTACACCTTC.

The V call is TRBV7-3, the J call TRBJ2-3; TRBD1 matches 8 bases. V trimming: 2 bases; J trimming: 4 bases; junction bases outside the gene matches: 5. The CDR3 spans 15 residues. Germline lookup yields CDR1 SGHTA and CDR2 FQGTGA. The CDR3 region has the DNA TGTGCCAGCAGCTTAGTGGCAGGGGGCCCAGATACGCAGTATTTT. This translates into CASSLVAGGPDTQYF.

The rearrangement links TRBV11-1 to TRBJ2-1; D not certain. The CDR3 covers 15 residues. CDR1 is SGHAT, CDR2 FQDESV, per germline (reference sequence). Trimming removed 5 bases at V and 5 bases at J, with 16 bases between. CDR3: CASSLTLDFDNEQFF. The CDR3 coding sequence is TGTGCCAGCAGCCTGACCTTAGACTTCGACAATGAGCAGTTCTTC.

The rearrangement links TRBV6-1 to TRBJ1-2; the D gene is possibly TRBD1 (6 bases). CDR3 size: 13 residues. Trimming removed 3 bases at V and 8 bases at J, with 13 bases between. Looked up from germline, CDR1 is MNHNS and CDR2 is SASEGT. CDR3 sequence reads: CASSEGGRGGYTF. In DNA form, the CDR3 reads TGTGCCAGCAGTGAGGGGGGGCGAGGAGGCTACACCTTC.

In nucleotides, the CDR3 is TGTGCCAGCAGCCAAGGGATCACAGGGGTCACCGGGGAGCTGTTTTTT. It codes for CASSQGITGVTGELFF. This chain joins TRBV3-1 (or the pseudogene TRBV3-2) and TRBJ2-2; TRBD1 agrees at 7 bases. The CDR3 has 16 amino acids. After removal of 1 base from V and 4 bases from J, the junction contained 6 bases not matched to a gene. Germline loops: CDR1 LGHDT, CDR2 YNNKEL (reference sequence).